This T cell receptor beta chain was captured in a study of yellow fever vaccine responses in identical twins. General study findings and limits: Twins' vaccine T cell response reportedly gave the appearance of partial convergence and partial personalization.

CDR1 MGHDK and CDR2 SYGVNS come from the germline V gene. Trimming pared 5 bases from V and 5 bases from J, leaving 14 bases between. The CDR3 spans 14 residues. Via MiXCR, TCRdb re-called the RT-PCR reads, giving one row per CDR3 protein. This sample has 5,700 or so distinct CDR3 sequences; 77% occur once, and the top ten carry roughly 2.6%. Comment on this clonotype: Its antigen is unidentified.

This clonotype was sampled from a woman aged 18-30 years who received the yellow fever vaccine. The genes are TRBV25-1 and TRBJ2-3, with D possibly TRBD1 on 5 matching bases. Sequencing was performed on T cells from blood (PBMCs), unsorted or a sorted subset (not recorded which), taken before or after yellow fever vaccination (not recorded which). The CDR3 reads CASSSQGIVDTQYF. The CDR3 region has the DNA TGTGCCAGCAGTAGCCAGGGTATTGTAGATACGCAGTATTTT.